The 27 T cell receptor beta chains presented below share a single source sample, sequenced in a study of OX40 agonist ivuxolimab in advanced cancers. TCRdb's table, derived via immunoSEQ multiplex PCR, lists solely in-frame clones and lacks some. The sample yields roughly 95,000 clones, 85% to 90% seen once. This specimen consisted of CD4+ or CD8+ T cells sorted from blood, obtained in a trial of the OX40 agonist ivuxolimab. The receptors originated from an adult with an advanced solid tumor such as melanoma, head and neck, liver or kidney cancer.

The chain links TRBV5-1 to TRBJ2-7; perhaps D is TRBD1 or TRBD2 (5 bases each). Germline assignment: CDR1 SGHRS and CDR2 YFSETQ. The CDR3 length is 13 residues. Trimming took 1 base from V and 7 from J, leaving 12 bases between them. The CDR3 protein is CASSLRSGGEQYF. The DNA of the CDR3 is TGCGCCAGCAGCTTGCGTTCTGGGGGTGAGCAGTACTTC.

The DNA of the CDR3 is TGCGCCAGCGCGACTAGCGGGAGTAGCCCAGATACGCAGTATTTT. The encoded protein is CASATSGSSPDTQYF. This chain uses TRBV10-1 with TRBJ2-3; the match to TRBD2 covers 12 bases. Germline values: CDR1 WNHNN, CDR2 SYGVQD (reference sequence). V dropped 8 bases and J dropped 4; count of bases not matched to a gene: 7. The CDR3 is 15 amino acids.

The chain carries TRBV2 and TRBJ1-2; 12 bases align to TRBD1. CDR1 is SNHLY, CDR2 FYNNEI, per germline. The CDR3 consists of 15 residues. With V trimmed by 4 bases and J by 4 bases, 4 bases remained unmatched. CDR3 sequence reads: CASSAGTGGSYGYTF. CDR3 coding DNA: TGTGCCAGCAGTGCCGGGACAGGGGGCAGCTATGGCTACACCTTC. Looking up the rest from reference TRBV2 and TRBJ1-2 gives the full variable domain: EPEVTQTPSHQVTQMGQEVILRCVPISNHLYFYWYRQILGQKVEFLVSFYNNEISEKSEIFDDQFSVERPDGSNFTLKIRSTKLEDSAMYFCASSAGTGGSYGYTFGSGTRLTVV.

The rearrangement links TRBV19 to TRBJ2-5; tentative D call: TRBD1 (6 bases). Germline V gives CDR1 LNHDA, CDR2 SQIVND (reference sequence). Between the trimmed V and J ends, which lost 4 bases and 4 bases, there was a span of 7 bases. The CDR3 extends over 12 amino acids. CDR3 DNA: TGTGCCAGTAGTAAGACAGGAGAGACCCAGTACTTC. Translation gives CASSKTGETQYF.

The CDR3 here is CASSATHGDNQPQHF. The CDR3 nucleotides are TGTGCCAGCAGTGCTACTCACGGCGACAATCAGCCCCAGCATTTT. The rearrangement links TRBV6-1 to TRBJ1-5, with D unresolved. Per germline, CDR1 MNHNS and CDR2 SASEGT. The CDR3 covers 15 residues. Trimming took off 4 bases at V and 3 bases at J, with 13 bases between the two ends.

V and J are TRBV11-2 and TRBJ2-1; TRBD1 or TRBD2 may be the D gene (5 bases each). Trimming took off 5 bases at V and 6 bases at J, with 14 bases between the two ends. Germline V gene sequence: CDR1 SGHAT, CDR2 FQNNGV. The CDR3 consists of 14 residues. The CDR3 region is CASSEGLAFNEQFF. The CDR3 bases are TGTGCCAGCAGCGAGGGGCTAGCATTCAATGAGCAGTTCTTC.

This clone came up once. The chain carries TRBV18 and TRBJ2-3; tentative D call: TRBD1 (6 bases). The CDR3 runs 16 residues. Trimming pared 0 bases from V and 6 bases from J, leaving 16 bases between. Germline loops: CDR1 KGHSH, CDR2 LQKENI. The CDR3 sequence is CASSPPRHTGSDTQYF. The CDR3 DNA reads TGTGCCAGCTCACCACCTCGGCATACAGGGAGCGATACGCAGTATTTT.

This clone was detected only a few times. The chain couples TRBV2 to TRBJ2-1, with 11 bases that match TRBD1. Germline values: CDR1 SNHLY, CDR2 FYNNEI. This CDR3 has 15 residues. V lost 6 bases and J lost 8; bases outside the gene matches: 9. The CDR3 DNA is TGTGCCAGCAGCCCCGGACAGGGGGCTCAGGATGAGCAGTTCTTC. This sequence encodes CASSPGQGAQDEQFF.

V gene TRBV18 combines with J gene TRBJ2-7; 7 nucleotides align to TRBD1. Germline V gene sequence: CDR1 KGHSH, CDR2 LQKENI. The V segment lost 4 bases and the J segment 5 bases; nucleotides outside the gene matches: 5. The CDR3 spans 13 residues. The CDR3, as DNA: TGTGCCAGCTCACGCGACAGGGTTGACGAGCAGTACTTC. This codes for CASSRDRVDEQYF.

The gene calls are TRBV20-1 and TRBJ2-1; D may be TRBD2 (5 bases). The germline gives CDR1 DFQATT, CDR2 SNEGSKA (reference sequence). Trimming took 3 bases from V and 11 from J, leaving 11 bases between them. The CDR3 consists of 11 residues. Here the CDR3 reads CSASRSGKQFF. The CDR3 DNA sequence: TGCAGTGCTAGTCGGAGCGGAAAGCAGTTCTTC.

As concerns this clone: One end of the junction varies from germline; a read error may be responsible. The chain joins TRBV6-6 to TRBJ1-5; 7 bases are shared with TRBD1. Germline V gene data show CDR1 as MNHNY and CDR2 as SVGAGI (reference sequence). The CDR3 has 13 amino acids. CDR3 sequence reads: CASSFADRFGGYF. The CDR3 DNA is TGTGCCAGCAGTTTCGCGGACAGGTTCGGTGGGTATTTT.

The J gene is TRBJ1-5, the V gene TRBV2, with D possibly TRBD1 on 6 matching bases. Germline lookup yields CDR1 SNHLY and CDR2 FYNNEI. This CDR3 comprises 16 residues. Trimming cost V 7 bases and J 0 bases, with 16 bases left between them. The CDR3 DNA sequence: TGTGCCAGCACAGAACAGGGAAGGAGTAGCAATCAGCCCCAGCATTTT. As protein: CASTEQGRSSNQPQHF. Looking up the rest from reference TRBV2 and TRBJ1-5 gives the full variable domain: EPEVTQTPSHQVTQMGQEVILRCVPISNHLYFYWYRQILGQKVEFLVSFYNNEISEKSEIFDDQFSVERPDGSNFTLKIRSTKLEDSAMYFCASTEQGRSSNQPQHFGDGTRLSIL.

J is TRBJ2-3 and V is TRBV28; 8 bases map to TRBD2. Germline assignment: CDR1 MDHEN and CDR2 SYDVKM. The CDR3 is 16 amino acids. Trimming cost V 2 bases and J 2 bases; bases outside gene matches: 6. DNA for the CDR3: TGTGCCAGCAGTTTACGGCGGACTAGCCCCACAGATACGCAGTATTTT. It yields the protein CASSLRRTSPTDTQYF.

V usage is TRBV5-1 and J usage is TRBJ2-5; a possible D gene is TRBD2 (6 bases). This CDR3 region has 16 residues. With 6 bases removed from V and 4 bases from J, the gap between germline ends came to 22 bases. The V gene's germline CDR1 is SGHRS and CDR2 YFSETQ. The CDR3 reads CASTARGTRARETQYF. CDR3 nucleotide sequence: TGCGCCAGCACCGCTCGTGGGACTCGAGCCCGAGAGACCCAGTACTTC. Full variable domain (remainder filled in from reference TRBV5-1 and TRBJ2-5): KAGVTQTPRYLIKTRGQQVTLSCSPISGHRSVSWYQQTPGQGLQFLFEYFSETQRNKGNFPGRFSGRQFSNSRSEMNVSTLELGDSALYLCASTARGTRARETQYFGPGTRLLVL.

This sequence joins TRBV18 and TRBJ2-3; a weak D match, TRBD1 (6 bases). Germline V gene data show CDR1 as KGHSH and CDR2 as LQKENI. The V end was cut by 1 base, the J end by 1 base, with 6 bases between. The CDR3 has 14 amino acids. The CDR3 sequence: CASSPQGGTDTQYF. The CDR3 coding sequence is TGTGCCAGCTCACCACAGGGGGGCACAGATACGCAGTATTTT.

This clone occurred once. The chain uses TRBV10-2 and TRBJ1-4, with 8 bases fitting TRBD1. J lost 4 bases, V lost 6 bases, and 4 bases had no gene match. Germline V gives CDR1 WSHSY, CDR2 SAAADI. This CDR3 comprises 14 residues. The DNA for the CDR3 is TGCGCCAGCAGCCTACAGGGGGTTAATGAAAAACTGTTTTTT. Translation gives CASSLQGVNEKLFF.

The chain carries TRBV11-2 and TRBJ1-1; 8 nucleotides align to TRBD1. This CDR3 has 14 amino acids. With 5 bases clipped from V and 5 bases from J, the junction kept 7 bases outside the gene matches. The germline CDR1 and CDR2 sequences are SGHAT and FQNNGV. The CDR3 DNA sequence: TGTGCCAGCAGCCGCCAGGGGGCGAGTACTGAAGCTTTCTTT. Translated, it gives CASSRQGASTEAFF.

The chain is built from TRBV15 and TRBJ2-1; D not certain. Germline V CDR1 and CDR2: LNHNV, YYDKDF (reference sequence). V lost 0 bases and J lost 3, with 6 bases in between. The CDR3 covers 14 residues. CDR3 in DNA: TGTGCCACCAGCAGAGACTTTGGCTACAATGAGCAGTTCTTC. The encoded protein is CATSRDFGYNEQFF.

V usage is TRBV19 and J usage is TRBJ2-7; D perhaps matches TRBD2 (6 bases). CDR1 and CDR2 from the germline V gene are LNHDA and SQIVND (reference sequence). The CDR3 is 15 amino acids. V lost 4 bases, J lost 3 bases, and 16 bases lay in between. CDR3 DNA sequence: TGTGCCAGTAGTAAGAAACCGGGACTCGTCTACGAGCAGTACTTC. Amino acid sequence: CASSKKPGLVYEQYF.

This chain links TRBV27 with TRBJ2-7; 16 bases are shared with TRBD2. CDR3 length equals 15 residues. The ends lost 7 bases at V and 3 bases at J; junction bases unmatched: 3. Germline lookup yields CDR1 MNHEY and CDR2 SMNVEV (reference sequence). CDR3 protein: CASMGLAGGVYEQYF. CDR3 nucleotide sequence: TGTGCCAGCATGGGACTAGCGGGGGGGGTCTACGAGCAGTACTTC.

This chain connects TRBV6-6 to TRBJ2-3, with D hard to call. CDR3 length: 15 amino acids. Per the germline V gene, CDR1 is MNHNY and CDR2 is SVGAGI (reference sequence). V lost 5 bases to trimming and J lost 2 bases, with 14 bases between them. The DNA for the CDR3 is TGTGCCAGCAGTCGCCTAAGCCCTTTCACAGATACGCAGTATTTT. Amino acid sequence: CASSRLSPFTDTQYF.

The chain uses TRBV5-1 and TRBJ2-3; TRBD1 is a possible D gene (7 bases). The CDR3 is 14 amino acids. From germline, CDR1 is SGHRS and CDR2 YFSETQ. V was trimmed by 2 bases and J by 4 bases, leaving 11 bases between them. As DNA, the CDR3 is TGCGCCAGCAGCTTAGGCAGGGGGGCAGATACGCAGTATTTT. This encodes CASSLGRGADTQYF.

This clone was counted once. The chain couples TRBV19 to TRBJ2-7, with D perhaps matching TRBD2 (6 bases). The CDR3 covers 16 residues. The germline CDR1 and CDR2 sequences are LNHDA and SQIVND (reference sequence). V shed 4 bases and J shed 5 bases, with 21 bases lying between them. CDR3 amino acids: CASSTPLRGTGNEQYF. DNA for the CDR3: TGTGCCAGTAGTACCCCTCTCCGCGGGACTGGGAACGAGCAGTACTTC.

This clone occurred once. The CDR3 DNA follows: TGTGCCAGCAGCTTAACGGGGGTCACTGAAGCTTTCTTT. Residues: CASSLTGVTEAFF. The rearrangement uses TRBV7-3 and TRBJ1-1; D is possibly TRBD1 (5 bases). The CDR3 consists of 13 residues. From germline, CDR1 is SGHTA and CDR2 FQGTGA. The V end lost 0 bases, the J end lost 4 bases, and 6 bases lay between the germline ends. Drawing the rest from reference TRBV7-3 and TRBJ1-1, the complete variable domain is GAGVSQTPSNKVTEKGKYVELRCDPISGHTALYWYRQSLGQGPEFLIYFQGTGAADDSGLPNDRFFAVRPEGSVSTLKIQRTERGDSAVYLCASSLTGVTEAFFGQGTRLTVV.

This clone has more than one count but fewer than ten. The chain links TRBV5-1 to TRBJ1-1; D not resolved. The CDR3 is 14 amino acids. Germline CDR1 and CDR2: SGHRS and YFSETQ. Trimming cost V 7 bases and J 4 bases, with 17 bases left between them. CDR3 in amino acids: CASGPNPSSTEAFF. Written as DNA, the CDR3 is TGCGCCAGCGGCCCGAACCCGAGTAGCACTGAAGCTTTCTTT.

V usage is TRBV10-3 and J usage is TRBJ1-1, with a weak D call TRBD1 (5 bases). The germline V gene encodes CDR1 ENHRY and CDR2 SYGVKD. This CDR3 region has 13 residues. The V end was cut by 4 bases, the J end by 6 bases, with 12 bases between. CDR3 DNA: TGTGCCATCAGTGGACTCAGGGAGGCTGAAGCTTTCTTT. This gives the protein CAISGLREAEAFF.

This clone has only one observation. The rearrangement uses TRBV10-1 and TRBJ2-3; the match to TRBD1 covers 8 bases. V trimming: 9 bases; J trimming: 1 base; junction bases outside the gene matches: 6. The CDR3 covers 14 residues. The germline CDR1 and CDR2 sequences are WNHNN and SYGVQD (reference sequence). CDR3 nucleotide sequence: TGCGCCAGTCAGGGGGCAGGCGGCACAGATACGCAGTATTTT. Translation: CASQGAGGTDTQYF.